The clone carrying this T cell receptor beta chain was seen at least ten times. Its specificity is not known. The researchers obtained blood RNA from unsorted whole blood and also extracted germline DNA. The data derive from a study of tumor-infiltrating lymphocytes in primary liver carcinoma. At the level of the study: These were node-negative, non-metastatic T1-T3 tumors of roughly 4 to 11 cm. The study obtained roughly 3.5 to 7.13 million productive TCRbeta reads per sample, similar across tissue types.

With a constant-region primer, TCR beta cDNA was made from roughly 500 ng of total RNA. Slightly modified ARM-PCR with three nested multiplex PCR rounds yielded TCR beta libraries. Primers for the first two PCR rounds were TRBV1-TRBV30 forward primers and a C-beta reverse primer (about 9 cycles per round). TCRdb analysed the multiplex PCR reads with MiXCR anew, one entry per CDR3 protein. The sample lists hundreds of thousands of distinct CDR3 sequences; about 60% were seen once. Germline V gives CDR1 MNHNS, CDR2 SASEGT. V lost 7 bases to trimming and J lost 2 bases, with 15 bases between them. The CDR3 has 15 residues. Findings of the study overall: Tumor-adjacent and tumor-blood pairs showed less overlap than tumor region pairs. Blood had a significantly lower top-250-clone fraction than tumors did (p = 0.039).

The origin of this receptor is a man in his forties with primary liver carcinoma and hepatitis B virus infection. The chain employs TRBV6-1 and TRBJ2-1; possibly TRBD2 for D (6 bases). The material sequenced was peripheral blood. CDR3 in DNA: TGTGCCAGCACCAAACCCGGGACTCCCTACAATGAGCAGTTCTTC. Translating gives CASTKPGTPYNEQFF.